These T cell receptor beta chains were read from a single sample in a study of T cells in Graves' hyperthyroidism and ophthalmopathy. MiXCR, run by TCRdb on the multiplex PCR reads, gives a single entry per CDR3 protein. This sample has hundreds of thousands of distinct CDR3 sequences, with 38% found just once. Sequencing input: blood. The receptors shown here come from a young man with Graves' hyperthyroidism. Both conserved end residues are part of each CDR3. The D gene is left open where the match is weak. Rows give clone size only sometimes, using once, few, many, or a class for an expanded clone.

d_gene: TRBD2; j_gene: TRBJ2-2; v_gene: TRBV7-2; abundance: few; CDR3nt: TGTGCCAGCAGCTCCGATATTAGCGGGAGGGCGAGCGGGGAGCTGTTTTTT; CDR3aa: CASSSDISGRASGELFF
d_gene: TRBD1; j_gene: TRBJ1-5; v_gene: TRBV12-3/TRBV12-4; abundance: -; CDR3nt: TGTGCCAGCAGACTACAGGGGGTAAGGGGTCAGCCCCAGCATTTT; CDR3aa: CASRLQGVRGQPQHF
d_gene: TRBD1; j_gene: TRBJ1-2; v_gene: TRBV29-1; abundance: many; CDR3nt: TGCAGCGTATTGGACAGGGAGTATGGCTACACCTTC; CDR3aa: CSVLDREYGYTF
d_gene: -; j_gene: TRBJ2-2; v_gene: TRBV29-1; abundance: many; CDR3nt: TGCAGCGTCCCCGGGACCCAGAACACCGGGGAGCTGTTTTTT; CDR3aa: CSVPGTQNTGELFF
d_gene: -; j_gene: TRBJ2-5; v_gene: TRBV20-1; abundance: many; CDR3nt: TGCAGTGCTAGGGTACTGAGTGCAGAGACCCAGTACTTC; CDR3aa: CSARVLSAETQYF
d_gene: -; j_gene: TRBJ2-2; v_gene: TRBV7-9; abundance: many; CDR3nt: TGTGCCAGCAGCTTCGGTGACGGGGAGCTGTTTTTT; CDR3aa: CASSFGDGELFF
d_gene: TRBD1; j_gene: TRBJ2-5; v_gene: TRBV6-6; abundance: -; CDR3nt: TGTGCCAGCAGTTCCGGGACAGGGGGCAAGGAGACCCAGTACTTC; CDR3aa: CASSSGTGGKETQYF
d_gene: -; j_gene: TRBJ1-1; v_gene: TRBV10-3; abundance: -; CDR3nt: TGTGCCAGCAGTTACGACCTCCCGGGAGCGTCTGAAGCTTTCTTT; CDR3aa: CASSYDLPGASEAFF
d_gene: -; j_gene: TRBJ1-3; v_gene: TRBV29-1; abundance: many; CDR3nt: TGCAGCGTTGATGAGGTCGGCGGAAACACCATATATTTT; CDR3aa: CSVDEVGGNTIYF
d_gene: TRBD1; j_gene: TRBJ1-1; v_gene: TRBV10-3; abundance: -; CDR3nt: TGTGCCATCAGTCCGACAGGGTCGGGCACTGAAGCTTTCTTT; CDR3aa: CAISPTGSGTEAFF
d_gene: TRBD2; j_gene: TRBJ2-5; v_gene: TRBV20-1; abundance: many; CDR3nt: TGCAGTGCTAGAGGGGAGGGGCAGACCCAGTACTTC; CDR3aa: CSARGEGQTQYF
d_gene: -; j_gene: TRBJ1-4; v_gene: TRBV2; abundance: -; CDR3nt: TGTGCCAGCAGGGTGGACTGGGATGAAAAACTGTTTTTT; CDR3aa: CASRVDWDEKLFF
d_gene: -; j_gene: TRBJ2-5; v_gene: TRBV9; abundance: -; CDR3nt: TGTGCCAGCAGCCTAGATGGGTTCCAAGAGACCCAGTACTTC; CDR3aa: CASSLDGFQETQYF
d_gene: TRBD1; j_gene: TRBJ1-1; v_gene: TRBV4-1; abundance: -; CDR3nt: TGCGCCAGCAGCCGGGACAGGGGAGGATCTGAAGCTTTCTTT; CDR3aa: CASSRDRGGSEAFF
d_gene: -; j_gene: TRBJ2-7; v_gene: TRBV10-3; abundance: -; CDR3nt: TGTGCCAGCAGTTACGGGACGTACTGCGAGCAGTACTTC; CDR3aa: CASSYGTYCEQYF
d_gene: TRBD1; j_gene: TRBJ2-7; v_gene: TRBV7-9; abundance: many; CDR3nt: TGTGCCAGCAGCCTCGGGACAGGAGGCGAGCAGTACTTC; CDR3aa: CASSLGTGGEQYF
d_gene: TRBD1; j_gene: TRBJ1-2; v_gene: TRBV7-8; abundance: many; CDR3nt: TGTGCCAGCAGCTTGTCCTCAGCAGGGGGTAACTATGGCTACACCTTC; CDR3aa: CASSLSSAGGNYGYTF
d_gene: -; j_gene: TRBJ1-5; v_gene: TRBV6-1; abundance: few; CDR3nt: TGTGCCAGCAGGGGATCCGACAGGAGCAATCAGCCCCAGCATTTT; CDR3aa: CASRGSDRSNQPQHF
d_gene: TRBD2; j_gene: TRBJ2-7; v_gene: TRBV10-3; abundance: -; CDR3nt: TGTGCCATCAGCCAGCGGGAGCCTTCCGTGGACGAGCAGTACTTC; CDR3aa: CAISQREPSVDEQYF
d_gene: -; j_gene: TRBJ2-7; v_gene: TRBV20-1; abundance: -; CDR3nt: TGCAGTGCACGATCTCGCAGCGGGTCCTACGAGCAGTACTTC; CDR3aa: CSARSRSGSYEQYF
d_gene: -; j_gene: TRBJ1-2; v_gene: TRBV5-1; abundance: once; CDR3nt: TGCGCCAGCAGCTTGGCCAGGCTGGATGGCTACACCTTC; CDR3aa: CASSLARLDGYTF
d_gene: TRBD2; j_gene: TRBJ2-7; v_gene: TRBV7-2; abundance: few; CDR3nt: TGTGCCAGCAGCTTAGAGGTGGGACTAGCGGACCTCAGCTACGAGCAGTACTTC; CDR3aa: CASSLEVGLADLSYEQYF
d_gene: -; j_gene: TRBJ1-6; v_gene: TRBV7-9; abundance: -; CDR3nt: TGTGCCAGCAGCCCCGGACAGTCTGCAAATTCACCCCTCCACTTT; CDR3aa: CASSPGQSANSPLHF
d_gene: -; j_gene: TRBJ2-2; v_gene: TRBV24-1; abundance: -; CDR3nt: TGTGCCACCAGTGAAGAGCCAGACACCGGGGAGCTGTTTTTT; CDR3aa: CATSEEPDTGELFF
d_gene: -; j_gene: TRBJ2-2; v_gene: TRBV20-1; abundance: -; CDR3nt: TGCAGTGCTAGAGATGGGGGGGCAGTCGGGGAGCTGTTTTTT; CDR3aa: CSARDGGAVGELFF
d_gene: -; j_gene: TRBJ2-7; v_gene: TRBV27; abundance: -; CDR3nt: TGTGCCAGCAGTGTCTCGACAGCCTACGAGCAGTACTTC; CDR3aa: CASSVSTAYEQYF
d_gene: TRBD2; j_gene: TRBJ2-7; v_gene: TRBV9; abundance: -; CDR3nt: TGTGCCAGCAAAGCGGGAGGGGACGAGCAGTACTTC; CDR3aa: CASKAGGDEQYF
d_gene: -; j_gene: TRBJ1-5; v_gene: TRBV9; abundance: -; CDR3nt: TGTGCCAGCGGCGTAGGAGTGGGGGGGAGCAATCAGCCCCAGCATTTT; CDR3aa: CASGVGVGGSNQPQHF